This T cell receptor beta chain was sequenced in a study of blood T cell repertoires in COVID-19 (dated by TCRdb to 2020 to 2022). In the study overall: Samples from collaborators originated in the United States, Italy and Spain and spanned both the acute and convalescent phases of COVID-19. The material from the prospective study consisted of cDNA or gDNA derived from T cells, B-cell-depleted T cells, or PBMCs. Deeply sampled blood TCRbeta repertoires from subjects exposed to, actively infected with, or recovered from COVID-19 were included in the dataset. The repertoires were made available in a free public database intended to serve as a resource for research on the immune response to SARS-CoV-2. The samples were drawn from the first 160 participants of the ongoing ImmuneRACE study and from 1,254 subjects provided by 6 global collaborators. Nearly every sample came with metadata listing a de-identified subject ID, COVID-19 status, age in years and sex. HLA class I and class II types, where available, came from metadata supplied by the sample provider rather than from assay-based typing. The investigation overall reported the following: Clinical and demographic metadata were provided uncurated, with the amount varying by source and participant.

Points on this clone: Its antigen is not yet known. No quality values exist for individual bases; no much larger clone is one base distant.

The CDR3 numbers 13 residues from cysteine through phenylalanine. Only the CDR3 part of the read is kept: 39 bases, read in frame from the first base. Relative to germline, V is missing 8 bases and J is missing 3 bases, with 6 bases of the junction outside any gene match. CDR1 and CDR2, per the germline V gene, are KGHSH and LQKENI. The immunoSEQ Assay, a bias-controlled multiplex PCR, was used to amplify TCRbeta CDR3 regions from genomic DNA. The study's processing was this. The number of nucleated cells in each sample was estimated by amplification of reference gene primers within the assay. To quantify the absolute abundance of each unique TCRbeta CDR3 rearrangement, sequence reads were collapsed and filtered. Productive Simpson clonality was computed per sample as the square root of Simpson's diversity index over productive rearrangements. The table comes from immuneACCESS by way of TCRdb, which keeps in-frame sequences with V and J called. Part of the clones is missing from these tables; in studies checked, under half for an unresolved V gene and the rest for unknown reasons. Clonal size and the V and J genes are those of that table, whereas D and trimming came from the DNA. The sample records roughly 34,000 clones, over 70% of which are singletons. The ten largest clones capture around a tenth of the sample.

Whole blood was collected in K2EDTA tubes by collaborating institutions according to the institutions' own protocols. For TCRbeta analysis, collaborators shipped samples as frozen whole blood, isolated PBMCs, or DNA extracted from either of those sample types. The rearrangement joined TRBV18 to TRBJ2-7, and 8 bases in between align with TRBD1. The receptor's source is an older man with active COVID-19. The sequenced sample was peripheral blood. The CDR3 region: CASQGQEVYEQYF. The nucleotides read TGTGCCAGCCAGGGACAGGAGGTCTACGAGCAGTACTTC. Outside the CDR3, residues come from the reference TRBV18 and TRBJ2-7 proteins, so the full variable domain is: NAGVMQNPRHLVRRRGQEARLRCSPMKGHSHVYWYRQLPEEGLKFMVYLQKENIIDESGMPKERFSAEFPKEGPSILRIQQVVRGDSAAYFCASQGQEVYEQYFGPGTRLTVT.